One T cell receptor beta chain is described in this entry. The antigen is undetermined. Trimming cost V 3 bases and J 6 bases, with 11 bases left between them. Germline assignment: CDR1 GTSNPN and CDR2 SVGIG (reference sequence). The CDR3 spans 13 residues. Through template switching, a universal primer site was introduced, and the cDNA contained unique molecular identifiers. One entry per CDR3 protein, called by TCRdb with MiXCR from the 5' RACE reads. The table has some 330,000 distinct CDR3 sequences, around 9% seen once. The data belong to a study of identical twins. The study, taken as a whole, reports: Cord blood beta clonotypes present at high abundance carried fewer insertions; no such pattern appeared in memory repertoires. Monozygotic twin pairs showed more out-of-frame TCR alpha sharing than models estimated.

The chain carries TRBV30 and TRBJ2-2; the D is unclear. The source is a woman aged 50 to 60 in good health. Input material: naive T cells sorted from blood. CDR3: CAWSRSGAGELFF. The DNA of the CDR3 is TGTGCCTGGAGCCGAAGTGGCGCCGGGGAGCTGTTTTTT.